This T cell receptor beta chain originates from a study of T cell repertoires in cytomegalovirus infection. Study context: Both CMV infection and a matching HLA type were indicated by public TCR beta signatures. Broader study findings: Clonotype analysis showed dominance of the ex vivo response by HLA-C-restricted CMV-specific TCR beta clonotypes. Of the TCR beta families, the public ones yielded a cumulative frequency that identified carriers of CMV plus the relevant HLA.

TCRdb ran MiXCR on the reads and lists one entry per CDR3 protein. Of 310,000 or so distinct CDR3 sequences in the sample, more than 20% are singletons; the top ten hold about an eighth. With 6 bases removed from V and 2 bases from J, the gap between germline ends came to 11 bases. This CDR3 is 14 amino acids long. The germline V gene encodes CDR1 MNHEY and CDR2 SMNVEV (reference sequence). This clonotype was detected a few times. Its target is not known. This receptor was taken from a human donor in good health (CMV status not recorded). Some clones in this sample may be carry-over from other donors' samples. The sequencing here drew on cultured PBMCs, taken from culture after CMV antigen stimulation. The chain is built from TRBV27 and TRBJ1-5; D may be TRBD1 (5 bases). Written as DNA, the CDR3 is TGTGCCAGCAGCTCAGGGCTGGGCAATCAGCCCCAGCATTTT. This codes for CASSSGLGNQPQHF.